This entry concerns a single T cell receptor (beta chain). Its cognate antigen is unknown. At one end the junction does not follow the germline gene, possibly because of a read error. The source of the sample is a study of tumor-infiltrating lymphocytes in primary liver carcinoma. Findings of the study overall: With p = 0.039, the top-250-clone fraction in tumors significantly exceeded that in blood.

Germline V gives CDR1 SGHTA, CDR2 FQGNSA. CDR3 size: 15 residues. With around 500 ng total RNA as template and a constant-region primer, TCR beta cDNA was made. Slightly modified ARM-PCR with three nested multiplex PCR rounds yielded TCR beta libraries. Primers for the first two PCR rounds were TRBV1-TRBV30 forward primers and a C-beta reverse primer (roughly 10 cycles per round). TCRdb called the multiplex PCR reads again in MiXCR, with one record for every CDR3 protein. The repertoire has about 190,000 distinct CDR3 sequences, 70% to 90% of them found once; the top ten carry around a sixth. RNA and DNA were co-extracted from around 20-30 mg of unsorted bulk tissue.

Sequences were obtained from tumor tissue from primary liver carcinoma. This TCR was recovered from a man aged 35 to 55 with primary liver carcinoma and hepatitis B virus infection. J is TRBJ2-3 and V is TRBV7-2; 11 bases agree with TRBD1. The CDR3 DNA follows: TGTCCCAGCAGCCTCGGGACAGGGGGTACAGAAACGCAGTATTTT. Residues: CPSSLGTGGTETQYF.